Given below is one T cell receptor beta chain in context. As yet, its antigen is unknown. Every patient had relapsed following autologous stem cell transplantation, and cohorts differed in brentuximab vedotin exposure. Best overall response was complete response, partial response or progressive disease in these relapsed/refractory classical Hodgkin lymphoma patients. This record belongs to a study of PD-1 blockade in classical Hodgkin lymphoma. General observations from the study: The CD4+ diversity rise by C4D1 was clearest in complete responders. Individuals who commenced nivolumab within less than 1 year of ASCT were excluded. Reports indicated that newly diagnosed patients had lower baseline TCR diversity than healthy donors did.

Some clones are missing from TCRdb's copy, which holds only in-frame ones; the method was immunoSEQ multiplex PCR. The sample holds 72,000 or so clones, about 93% seen once. The source was peripheral blood mononuclear cells (PBMCs), collected at baseline. The TCR originated in a human donor with classical Hodgkin lymphoma.

CDR3 residues: CASSLRQGLDQPQHF. The CDR3, as DNA: TGTGCCAGCAGCTTAAGGCAGGGCCTGGATCAGCCCCAGCATTTT. The gene calls are TRBV7-2 and TRBJ1-5; possible D gene TRBD1, 5 bases. The V and J ends lost 2 bases and 5 bases respectively, with 13 bases between them. The CDR3 has 15 amino acids. Germline CDR1 is SGHTA and CDR2 is FQGNSA.